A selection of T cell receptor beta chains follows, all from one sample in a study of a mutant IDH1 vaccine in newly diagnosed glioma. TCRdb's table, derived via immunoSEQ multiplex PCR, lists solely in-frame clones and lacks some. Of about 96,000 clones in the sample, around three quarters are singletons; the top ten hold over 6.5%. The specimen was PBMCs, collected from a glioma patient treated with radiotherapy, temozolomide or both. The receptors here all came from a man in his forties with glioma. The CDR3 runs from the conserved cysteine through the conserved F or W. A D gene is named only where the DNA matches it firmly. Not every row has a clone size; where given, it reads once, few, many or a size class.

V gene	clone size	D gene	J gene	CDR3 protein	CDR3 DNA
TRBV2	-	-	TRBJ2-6	CASSEIGQGLPGANVLTF	TGTGCCAGCAGTGAGATTGGGCAGGGGTTGCCTGGGGCCAACGTCCTGACTTTC
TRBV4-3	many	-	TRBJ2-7	CASSQGADYEQYF	TGCGCCAGCAGCCAAGGTGCGGACTACGAGCAGTACTTC
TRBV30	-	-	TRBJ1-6	CAWSSPLPTLHF	TGTGCCTGGAGTTCTCCCCTCCCGACCCTCCACTTT
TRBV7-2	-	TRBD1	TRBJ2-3	CASRTGTGGGDTQYF	TGTGCCAGCAGAACCGGGACAGGGGGAGGGGATACGCAGTATTTT
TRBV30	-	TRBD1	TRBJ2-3	CASNSRDRGGNTQYF	TGTGCCTCTAACTCTCGGGACAGGGGAGGAAATACGCAGTATTTT
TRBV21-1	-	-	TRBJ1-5	CASNLGRQTPRSNQPQHF	TGTGCCAGCAACCTAGGGAGACAGACCCCTAGGAGCAATCAGCCCCAGCATTTT
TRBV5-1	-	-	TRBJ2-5	CASSFAGGETQYF	TGCGCCAGCAGCTTCGCAGGGGGGGAGACCCAGTACTTC
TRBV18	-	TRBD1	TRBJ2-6	CASSPGQGARGANVLTF	TGTGCCAGCTCACCGGGACAGGGGGCGCGAGGGGCCAACGTCCTGACTTTC
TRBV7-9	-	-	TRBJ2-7	CASSFKGGDEQYF	TGTGCCAGCAGCTTTAAGGGGGGAGACGAGCAGTACTTC
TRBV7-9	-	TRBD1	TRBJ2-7	CASSPRDRGDEQYF	TGTGCCAGCAGCCCCCGGGACAGGGGTGACGAGCAGTACTTC
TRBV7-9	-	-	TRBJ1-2	CASSPSGAYGYTF	TGTGCCAGCAGCCCATCAGGCGCCTATGGCTACACCTTC
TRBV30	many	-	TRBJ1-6	CAWSPPLTRGLYVALHF	TGTGCCTGGAGTCCTCCCCTCACACGGGGGCTTTATGTAGCCCTCCACTTT
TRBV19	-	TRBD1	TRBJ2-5	CASSPDVQGAGETQYF	TGTGCCAGTAGTCCAGATGTCCAGGGGGCGGGGGAGACCCAGTACTTC
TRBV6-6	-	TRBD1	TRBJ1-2	CASSRDRPGVYGYTF	TGTGCCAGCAGTCGGGACAGACCTGGGGTCTATGGCTACACCTTC
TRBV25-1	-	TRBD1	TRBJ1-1	CASSRWDRGWTEAFF	TGTGCCAGCAGTCGCTGGGACAGGGGTTGGACTGAAGCTTTCTTT
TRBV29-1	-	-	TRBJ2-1	CSVEISPGNQFF	TGCAGCGTTGAAATCAGTCCCGGGAACCAGTTCTTC
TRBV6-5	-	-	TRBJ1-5	CASRGQNSNQPQHF	TGTGCCAGCCGTGGACAGAATAGCAATCAGCCCCAGCATTTT
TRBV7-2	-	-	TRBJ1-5	CASSLSTPFSNQPQHF	TGTGCCAGCAGCTTATCCACACCTTTTAGCAATCAGCCCCAGCATTTT
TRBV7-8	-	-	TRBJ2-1	CASSVGNNEQFF	TGTGCCAGCAGTGTGGGTAACAATGAGCAGTTCTTC
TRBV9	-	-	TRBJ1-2	CASSVGQGPYGYTF	TGTGCCAGCAGCGTAGGCCAGGGCCCCTATGGCTACACCTTC
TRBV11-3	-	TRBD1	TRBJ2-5	CASSSGQGVEETQYF	TGTGCCAGCAGCTCGGGACAGGGGGTGGAGGAGACCCAGTACTTC
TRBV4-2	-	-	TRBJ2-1	CASSQALLRVGEQFF	TGTGCCAGCAGCCAAGCCCTCCTGAGGGTGGGTGAGCAGTTCTTC
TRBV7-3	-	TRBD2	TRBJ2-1	CASSPGLAGVNEQFF	TGTGCCAGCAGCCCCGGCCTAGCGGGAGTTAATGAGCAGTTCTTC
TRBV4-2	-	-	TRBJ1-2	CASSQDRTTNYGYTF	TGTGCCAGCAGCCAAGATAGAACAACTAACTATGGCTACACCTTC
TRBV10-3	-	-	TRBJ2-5	CAIKSKGWETQYF	TGTGCCATCAAATCTAAGGGATGGGAGACCCAGTACTTC
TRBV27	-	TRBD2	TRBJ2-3	CASTPAGDRDTQYF	TGTGCCAGCACCCCGGCGGGGGATCGAGATACGCAGTATTTT
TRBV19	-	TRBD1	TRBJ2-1	CASSKQGSYNEQFF	TGTGCCAGTAGTAAACAGGGGTCCTACAATGAGCAGTTCTTC
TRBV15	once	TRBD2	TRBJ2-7	CATSRVGTSDEQYF	TGTGCCACCAGCAGAGTAGGGACTAGCGACGAGCAGTACTTC
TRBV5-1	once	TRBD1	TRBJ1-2	CASSLAPGTGDYGYTF	TGCGCCAGCAGCCTAGCTCCGGGGACAGGGGACTATGGCTACACCTTC
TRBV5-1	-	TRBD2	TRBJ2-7	CASSLDSGGGYEQYF	TGCGCCAGCAGCTTAGATAGCGGGGGCGGCTACGAGCAGTACTTC
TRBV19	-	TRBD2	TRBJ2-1	CASALAVSSSYNEQFF	TGTGCCAGCGCCCTAGCGGTATCGAGCTCCTACAATGAGCAGTTCTTC
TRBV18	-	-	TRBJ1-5	CASSPEVQQNQPQHF	TGTGCCAGCTCACCAGAAGTCCAGCAGAATCAGCCCCAGCATTTT
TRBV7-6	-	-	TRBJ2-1	CASSLGPSSYNEQFF	TGTGCCAGCAGCTTAGGGCCGAGCTCCTACAATGAGCAGTTCTTC
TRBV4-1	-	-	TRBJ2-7	CASSQDTNSHYEQYF	TGCGCCAGCAGCCAAGATACTAATAGCCATTACGAGCAGTACTTC
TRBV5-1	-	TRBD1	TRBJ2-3	CASRPQGATDTQYF	TGTGCCAGCAGACCCCAGGGGGCGACAGATACGCAGTATTTT
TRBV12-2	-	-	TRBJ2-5	CASRPGTGASWETQYF	TGTGCAAGTCGTCCCGGGACAGGGGCAAGCTGGGAGACCCAGTACTTC
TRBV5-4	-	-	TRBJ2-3	CASSFDTDTQYF	TGTGCCAGCAGCTTCGACACAGATACGCAGTATTTT
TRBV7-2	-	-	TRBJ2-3	CASSLVGSGGDTQYF	TGTGCCAGCAGCTTAGTCGGGAGTGGAGGAGATACGCAGTATTTT
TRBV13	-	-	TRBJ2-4	CASSSPVSTVAKNIQYF	TGTGCCAGCAGCTCCCCGGTCTCTACTGTAGCCAAAAACATTCAGTACTTC
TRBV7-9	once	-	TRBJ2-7	CASSFGEMAYEQYF	TGTGCCAGCAGCTTCGGGGAGATGGCCTACGAGCAGTACTTC
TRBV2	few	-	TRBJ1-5	CASSEDRAGQPQHF	TGTGCCAGCAGTGAAGACAGGGCGGGTCAGCCCCAGCATTTT
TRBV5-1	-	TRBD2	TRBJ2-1	CASSSGLAGGTYNEQFF	TGCGCCAGCAGCTCGGGACTAGCGGGGGGCACCTACAATGAGCAGTTCTTC
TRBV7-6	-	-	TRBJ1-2	CASSLVFNYGYTF	TGTGCCAGCAGCCTTGTTTTTAACTATGGCTACACCTTC
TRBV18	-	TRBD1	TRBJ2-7	CASSRDSPYEQYF	TGTGCCAGCTCAAGGGACAGCCCCTACGAGCAGTACTTC
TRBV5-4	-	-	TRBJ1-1	CASSGTGRDTEAFF	TGTGCCAGCAGCGGAACAGGGAGGGACACTGAAGCTTTCTTT
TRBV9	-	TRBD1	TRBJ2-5	CASSVWTGGAGETQYF	TGTGCCAGCAGCGTATGGACAGGGGGCGCGGGGGAGACCCAGTACTTC
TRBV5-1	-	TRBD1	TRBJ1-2	CASSSRTGIGYTF	TGCGCCAGCAGCTCTAGGACAGGAATTGGCTACACCTTC
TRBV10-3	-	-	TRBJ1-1	CAISEFLSEAFF	TGTGCCATCAGTGAGTTCTTGTCCGAAGCTTTCTTT
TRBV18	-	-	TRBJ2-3	CASSPTTDTQYF	TGTGCCAGCTCCCCCACCACAGATACGCAGTATTTT
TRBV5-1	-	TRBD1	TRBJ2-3	CASSLGTGGRPDTQYF	TGCGCCAGCAGCTTGGGGACAGGGGGCAGACCAGATACGCAGTATTTT